This is a list of T cell receptor beta chains from one sample in a study of blood T cell dynamics during melanoma immunotherapy. Profiling relied on immunoSEQ multiplex PCR, and the TCRdb table lists in-frame clones only, not all of them. The data show 9,500 to 14,000 clones, around 90% seen once. Material: blood, obtained from a patient treated with checkpoint blockade. Source of these receptors: a human donor with melanoma. Both conserved end residues are part of each CDR3. D genes are given only for firm matches. Clone size is given for some rows only: seen once, a few or many times, or a class if the clone is expanded.

>TRBJ2-1|TRBV7-6|20|-|TRBD1
CASSPGQGPFNRATYNEQFF
TGTGCCAGCAGCCCCGGACAGGGTCCCTTCAATCGGGCTACCTACAATGAGCAGTTCTTC
>TRBJ2-2|TRBV28|15|-|TRBD2
CASRPTSGTTGELFF
TGTGCCAGCAGGCCGACTAGCGGAACGACCGGGGAGCTGTTTTTT
>TRBJ1-5|TRBV6-6|14|few|-
CASSYSGGAQPQHF
TGTGCCAGCAGTTACTCAGGGGGGGCACAGCCCCAGCATTTT
>TRBJ1-2|TRBV10-3|13|-|-
CAITDRVGYGYTF
TGTGCCATCACCGATCGGGTTGGCTATGGCTACACCTTC
>TRBJ1-6|TRBV28|15|once|-
CASRSVSSYNSPLHF
TGTGCCAGCCGGTCCGTTAGCTCCTATAATTCACCCCTCCACTTT
>TRBJ2-1|TRBV7-8|17|-|TRBD2
CASSAGGAWGSYNEQFF
TGTGCCAGCAGCGCCGGGGGGGCGTGGGGCTCCTACAATGAGCAGTTCTTC
>TRBJ1-2|TRBV7-2|13|-|-
CASSPTANYGYTF
TGTGCCAGCAGTCCGACAGCAAACTATGGCTACACCTTC
>TRBJ2-5|TRBV7-9|16|-|-
CASSLGAGEAQETQYF
TGTGCCAGCAGCTTAGGGGCAGGGGAGGCCCAAGAGACCCAGTACTTC
>TRBJ2-7|TRBV7-9|13|-|-
CASSQVGAREQYF
TGTGCCAGCAGCCAGGTGGGGGCTCGGGAGCAGTACTTC
>TRBJ1-2|TRBV28|14|-|TRBD1
CASSATGGPYGYTF
TGTGCCAGCAGTGCCACAGGGGGGCCCTATGGCTACACCTTC
>TRBJ2-1|TRBV7-2|19|-|TRBD2
CASSPGTSGLKGSYNEQFF
TGTGCCAGCAGCCCCGGGACTAGCGGCCTCAAGGGCTCCTACAATGAGCAGTTCTTC
>TRBJ2-3|TRBV7-2|15|once|-
CASSWDRGVGDTQYF
TGTGCCAGCAGCTGGGATAGGGGGGTGGGAGATACGCAGTATTTT
>TRBJ2-7|TRBV13|14|-|-
CASSLGLSSYEQYF
TGTGCCAGCAGCCTGGGTCTGAGCTCCTACGAGCAGTACTTC
>TRBJ2-7|TRBV7-9|15|-|-
CASSQPVRGNYEQYF
TGTGCCAGCAGCCAGCCAGTCAGGGGAAACTACGAGCAGTACTTC
>TRBJ2-5|TRBV7-2|14|-|-
CASSLVKSPGTQYF
TGTGCCAGCAGCTTAGTTAAGTCGCCGGGGACCCAGTACTTC
>TRBJ2-7|TRBV5-5|13|-|TRBD1
CASSLDRGTEQYF
TGTGCCAGCAGCTTGGACAGGGGTACCGAGCAGTACTTC
>TRBJ1-4|TRBV28|13|-|-
CASSTGTDEKLFF
TGTGCCAGCAGTACCGGGACCGACGAAAAACTGTTTTTT
>TRBJ2-4|TRBV6-1|13|-|-
CASSEWGQTFQYF
TGTGCCAGCAGTGAATGGGGCCAGACATTTCAGTACTTC
>TRBJ1-2|TRBV18|14|-|TRBD1
CASSPDRGAYGYTF
TGTGCCAGCTCACCGGACAGGGGGGCCTATGGCTACACCTTC
>TRBJ2-3|TRBV5-4|15|-|-
CASSRAETSTDTQYF
TGTGCCAGCAGCAGAGCGGAGACTAGCACAGATACGCAGTATTTT
>TRBJ2-1|TRBV6-6|15|-|TRBD2
CASRMAGRASGEQFF
TGTGCCAGCAGGATGGCCGGGAGGGCCTCGGGGGAGCAGTTCTTC
>TRBJ1-1|TRBV10-3|14|-|TRBD1
CAISERTGGTEAFF
TGTGCCATCAGTGAAAGGACAGGGGGGACTGAAGCTTTCTTT
>TRBJ2-7|TRBV27|16|-|TRBD2
CASSPLAGGPGGRQYF
TGTGCCAGCAGTCCTCTAGCGGGAGGGCCGGGTGGAAGGCAGTACTTC
>TRBJ1-5|TRBV2|15|few|-
CASRTDTASNQPQHF
TGTGCCAGCCGTACGGACACCGCTAGCAATCAGCCCCAGCATTTT
>TRBJ1-3|TRBV28|16|-|-
CASSYQPKGSGNTIYF
TGTGCCAGCAGTTACCAGCCGAAAGGGTCTGGAAACACCATATATTTT